Sequencing of this TCR beta chain was carried out in a study of T cell responses to AZD1222 COVID-19 vaccine. Data came from immunoSEQ multiplex PCR; TCRdb stores just in-frame clones and leaves some out. Of approximately 190,000 clones detected, approximately 93% appear once; the ten largest clones hold roughly 1%. This CDR3 region has 15 residues. V lost 2 bases and J 7 bases, leaving 17 bases between the germline ends. Germline CDR1 SGHTA, CDR2 FQGNSA. V usage is TRBV7-2 and J usage is TRBJ2-5; D is undetermined. This specimen consisted of peripheral blood, obtained 28 days after the second AZD1222 dose. This TCR was sampled from an adult who received the AZD1222 COVID-19 vaccine. CDR3 protein: CASSLSLAPPGTQYF. The DNA of the CDR3 is TGTGCCAGCAGCTTATCCCTGGCCCCCCCAGGGACCCAGTACTTC.